The 28 T cell receptor beta chains below all came from one sample that was sequenced in a study of blood T cell repertoires in COVID-19. Sequencing used immunoSEQ multiplex PCR; TCRdb keeps in-frame clones, though not all of them. The sample carries some 73,000 clones, approximately 85% recorded once. Specimen: peripheral blood. Receptor source: a woman older than 75 with active or convalescent COVID-19.

This clone has just a few counts. The rearrangement links TRBV4-3 to TRBJ2-2; D might be TRBD1 (6 bases). Germline CDR1 reads LGHNA; CDR2 reads YSLEER. CDR3 size: 16 residues. V dropped 0 bases and J dropped 1 base, with 9 bases sitting between them. CDR3 amino acids: CASSQDMGQNTGELFF. The CDR3 nucleotides read TGCGCCAGCAGCCAAGATATGGGACAGAACACCGGGGAGCTGTTTTTT.

V gene TRBV7-2 combines with J gene TRBJ1-4; 7 bases map to TRBD1. This CDR3 has 14 amino acids. Germline V gives CDR1 SGHTA, CDR2 FQGNSA. V trimming: 2 bases; J trimming: 7 bases; junction bases outside the gene matches: 4. The CDR3 loop reads CASSLWDSGEKLFF. The CDR3 DNA sequence: TGTGCCAGCAGCTTATGGGACAGTGGTGAAAAACTGTTTTTT.

The chain employs TRBV4-3 and TRBJ1-6; D unresolved. Germline V gene sequence: CDR1 LGHNA, CDR2 YSLEER. The V end lost 0 bases, the J end lost 7 bases, and 22 bases lay between the germline ends. The CDR3 totals 19 residues. The CDR3 region is CASSQDPPTLTRGNSPLHF. The CDR3 DNA follows: TGCGCCAGCAGCCAAGATCCGCCTACACTAACCCGTGGGAATTCACCCCTCCACTTT.

V and J are TRBV11-2 and TRBJ2-2; 14 bases match TRBD2. The V gene's germline CDR1 is SGHAT and CDR2 FQNNGV. This CDR3 region has 16 residues. V dropped 5 bases and J dropped 6; count of bases not matched to a gene: 5. The CDR3 DNA is TGTGCCAGCAGCGCTTCGACTAGCGGGGGGGCCGGGGAGCTGTTTTTT. Its translation is CASSASTSGGAGELFF.

The gene calls are TRBV19 and TRBJ2-4, with TRBD2 as a possible D gene (6 bases). The V and J ends lost 7 bases and 9 bases respectively, with 10 bases between them. CDR1 is LNHDA, CDR2 SQIVND, per germline (reference sequence). This CDR3 spans 11 amino acids. CDR3: CASKAGSIQYF. DNA for the CDR3: TGTGCCAGTAAAGCGGGTAGCATTCAGTACTTC.

V and J are TRBV27 and TRBJ2-7; 7 bases align to TRBD1. The germline V gene encodes CDR1 MNHEY and CDR2 SMNVEV (reference sequence). Trimming at V came to 4 bases and at J to 3 bases, leaving 6 bases not matched to a gene. The CDR3 length is 14 residues. The CDR3 reads CASSYRDSLYEQYF. CDR3 DNA sequence: TGTGCCAGCAGTTACCGGGACAGCCTCTACGAGCAGTACTTC.

V usage is TRBV5-6 and J usage is TRBJ1-2; TRBD1 might be the D (5 bases). CDR3 length equals 15 residues. V dropped 4 bases and J dropped 0 bases, with 13 bases sitting between them. Per the germline V gene, CDR1 is SGHDT and CDR2 is YYEEEE. The CDR3 nucleotides are TGTGCCAGCAGCGAAAGACAGCTGTCTAACTATGGCTACACCTTC. Its translation: CASSERQLSNYGYTF.

V usage is TRBV6-2 or TRBV6-3 and J usage is TRBJ1-4, with TRBD1 identical over 9 bases. Unmatched junction bases numbered 7, after V lost 5 bases and J lost 6 bases. This CDR3 region has 15 residues. Looked up from germline, CDR1 is MNHEY and CDR2 is SVGEGT. As DNA, the CDR3 is TGTGCCAGCAGTCCACAGGGGGCTACCCATGAAAAACTGTTTTTT. Its protein is CASSPQGATHEKLFF.

J is TRBJ1-2 and V is TRBV4-3, with 7 bases that match TRBD1. CDR3 size: 16 residues. Per germline, CDR1 LGHNA and CDR2 YSLEER. Trimming at V came to 2 bases and at J to 4 bases, leaving 10 bases not matched to a gene. The chain's CDR3 is CASSQFGEGAVYGYTF. The CDR3, as DNA: TGCGCCAGCAGCCAATTCGGTGAGGGGGCGGTCTATGGCTACACCTTC.

The chain employs TRBV20-1 and TRBJ2-2; 10 nucleotides match TRBD1. Germline lookup yields CDR1 DFQATT and CDR2 SNEGSKA (reference sequence). This CDR3 is 15 amino acids long. V gave up 3 bases and J gave up 3 bases; unmatched junction bases: 4. The CDR3 here is CSASTGTGDTGELFF. In DNA, the CDR3 is TGCAGTGCTAGTACCGGGACAGGGGACACCGGGGAGCTGTTTTTT.

The chain joins TRBV6-1 to TRBJ1-2; a weak D match, TRBD1 (5 bases). The germline V gene has CDR1 MNHNS and CDR2 SASEGT. The length of the CDR3 is 16 residues. V dropped 1 base and J dropped 5 bases, with 17 bases sitting between them. CDR3 in DNA: TGTGCCAGCAGTGAAGACCCCCGGGGGAGGGTTTATGGCTACACCTTC. Its protein is CASSEDPRGRVYGYTF.

The rearrangement links TRBV28 to TRBJ1-1; D might be TRBD1 (5 bases). This CDR3 is 14 amino acids long. Germline V CDR1 and CDR2: MDHEN, SYDVKM. Trimming stripped 6 bases from V and 2 bases from J, with 13 bases between. CDR3 nucleotide sequence: TGTGCCAGCAGACTAAAAACAGGTAACACTGAAGCTTTCTTT. It translates to CASRLKTGNTEAFF.

J is TRBJ1-2 and V is TRBV5-1, with TRBD1 identical over 10 bases. The trim removed 0 bases at V and 8 bases at J, leaving 7 bases unmatched. Germline CDR1 reads SGHRS; CDR2 reads YFSETQ. The CDR3 has 15 residues. This CDR3 is CASSLEPGDRGGYTF. CDR3 nucleotides: TGCGCCAGCAGCTTGGAGCCGGGGGACAGGGGCGGCTACACCTTC. Filled out from reference TRBV5-1 and TRBJ1-2, the complete variable domain reads KAGVTQTPRYLIKTRGQQVTLSCSPISGHRSVSWYQQTPGQGLQFLFEYFSETQRNKGNFPGRFSGRQFSNSRSEMNVSTLELGDSALYLCASSLEPGDRGGYTFGSGTRLTVV.

This clone was observed once. V and J are TRBV30 and TRBJ2-5, with D perhaps TRBD1 (6 bases). Germline CDR1 GTSNPN, CDR2 SVGIG (reference sequence). This CDR3 is 18 amino acids long. With 3 bases removed from V and 3 bases from J, the gap between germline ends came to 26 bases. DNA of the CDR3: TGTGCCTGGAGCGGTCTGGCTCCCTACAGGGCCTGGGAAGAGACCCAGTACTTC. It encodes CAWSGLAPYRAWEETQYF.

This sequence joins TRBV6-2 or TRBV6-3 and TRBJ2-7; the D gene is possibly TRBD1 (6 bases). Germline CDR1 and CDR2: MNHEY and SVGEGT. The CDR3 is 13 residues long. V lost 5 bases and J 3 bases, leaving 11 bases between the germline ends. DNA for the CDR3: TGTGCCAGCAGTCCCCTACAGGGCTACGAGCAGTACTTC. Residues: CASSPLQGYEQYF.

This sequence joins TRBV4-1 and TRBJ1-6, with 7 bases that match TRBD1. The ends lost 0 bases at V and 7 bases at J; junction bases unmatched: 6. Looked up from germline, CDR1 is MGHRA and CDR2 is YSYEKL. This CDR3 contains 16 residues. This CDR3 reads CASSQDEGGENSPLHF. The CDR3 nucleotides read TGCGCCAGCAGCCAAGATGAAGGGGGCGAGAATTCACCCCTCCACTTT.

This chain uses TRBV27 with TRBJ2-7; 7 bases are shared with TRBD1. The CDR3 runs 15 residues. Germline V gene data show CDR1 as MNHEY and CDR2 as SMNVEV (reference sequence). The ends lost 5 bases at V and 2 bases at J; junction bases unmatched: 9. CDR3 nucleotides: TGTGCCAGCAGTCTCTCGGGACAGCCAACCTACGAGCAGTACTTC. This codes for CASSLSGQPTYEQYF.

CDR3 sequence (DNA): TGTGCCAGCAGCCTCAATGCAGATGAGCAGTTCTTC. It translates to CASSLNADEQFF. This chain uses TRBV12-3 or TRBV12-4 with TRBJ2-1; unclear D gene. The CDR3 totals 12 residues. V gave up 6 bases and J gave up 8 bases, with 11 bases separating them.

This chain joins TRBV18 and TRBJ2-3; the D gene is possibly TRBD2 (5 bases). V gave up 0 bases and J gave up 1 base, with 8 bases separating them. CDR3 length: 15 residues. Per the germline V gene, CDR1 is KGHSH and CDR2 is LQKENI. The CDR3 loop is CASSPPVRGTDTQYF. CDR3 coding DNA: TGTGCCAGCTCACCACCGGTGCGGGGCACAGATACGCAGTATTTT.

The gene calls are TRBV15 and TRBJ2-7; possible D gene TRBD2, 6 bases. Per germline, CDR1 LNHNV and CDR2 YYDKDF (reference sequence). V lost 8 bases and J lost 8, with 16 bases in between. The CDR3 is 12 amino acids. The CDR3 DNA reads TGTGCCACCTCGAACGGAGGGGCACAGCAGTACTTC. This gives the protein CATSNGGAQQYF.

The chain's CDR3 is CASSYGGTGGRETQYF. The CDR3 nucleotides read TGTGCCAGCAGTTACGGCGGGACAGGGGGTCGGGAGACCCAGTACTTC. The J gene is TRBJ2-5, the V gene TRBV6-5; 11 bases are shared with TRBD1. The CDR3 has 16 amino acids. V lost 2 bases and J lost 5; bases outside the gene matches: 7. The germline gives CDR1 MNHEY, CDR2 SVGAGI.

The V call is TRBV7-6, the J call TRBJ1-5; D unresolved. CDR1 is SGHVS, CDR2 FNYEAQ, per germline. The CDR3 covers 14 residues. Trimming took 1 base from V and 3 from J, leaving 7 bases between them. The CDR3 DNA sequence: TGTGCCAGCAGCTTAGGTTCAGACAATCAGCCCCAGCATTTT. This codes for CASSLGSDNQPQHF. The full variable domain, completed using reference TRBV7-6 and TRBJ1-5, is GAGVSQSPRYKVTKRGQDVALRCDPISGHVSLYWYRQALGQGPEFLTYFNYEAQQDKSGLPNDRFSAERPEGSISTLTIQRTEQRDSAMYRCASSLGSDNQPQHFGDGTRLSIL.

The chain combines TRBV6-5 with TRBJ1-1; 8 bases are a match to TRBD1. The V segment lost 6 bases and the J segment 6 bases; nucleotides outside the gene matches: 12. CDR1 and CDR2 from the germline V gene are MNHEY and SVGAGI. The CDR3 is 15 residues long. The CDR3 protein is CASRTGDRVVAEAFF. In nucleotides, the CDR3 is TGTGCCAGCAGGACAGGGGACCGCGTTGTAGCTGAAGCTTTCTTT.

V and J are TRBV30 and TRBJ1-1; D possibly corresponds to TRBD1 (5 bases). CDR3 length equals 15 residues. The germline CDR1 and CDR2 sequences are GTSNPN and SVGIG (reference sequence). With 1 base removed from V and 3 bases from J, the gap between germline ends came to 15 bases. The chain's CDR3 is CAWSAGLGIYTEAFF. CDR3 in DNA: TGTGCCTGGAGTGCAGGGTTGGGAATTTACACTGAAGCTTTCTTT. Drawing the rest from reference TRBV30 and TRBJ1-1, the complete variable domain is SQTIHQWPATLVQPVGSPLSLECTVEGTSNPNLYWYRQAAGRGLQLLFYSVGIGQISSEVPQNLSASRPQDRQFILSSKKLLLSDSGFYLCAWSAGLGIYTEAFFGQGTRLTVV.

The V gene is TRBV5-1, the J gene TRBJ2-2; 9 bases align to TRBD1. This CDR3 has 15 amino acids. J gave up 2 bases and V 4 bases, and 3 bases lay outside the gene matches. Germline lookup yields CDR1 SGHRS and CDR2 YFSETQ. DNA of the CDR3: TGCGCCAGCAGCCCGGACAGGGGCAACACCGGGGAGCTGTTTTTT. Its protein is CASSPDRGNTGELFF.

V gene TRBV7-2 combines with J gene TRBJ2-3; 11 bases agree with TRBD2. The CDR3 consists of 18 residues. Germline V CDR1 and CDR2: SGHTA, FQGNSA. Trimming took 4 bases from V and 4 from J; bases not matched to a gene: 13. In nucleotides, the CDR3 is TGTGCCAGCAGCTACTTTCCTAGCGGGGGGCGAGTGGCAGATACGCAGTATTTT. Its protein is CASSYFPSGGRVADTQYF.

The chain uses TRBV18 and TRBJ2-7, with 11 bases identical to TRBD2. Looked up from germline, CDR1 is KGHSH and CDR2 is LQKENI. The CDR3 has 15 amino acids. V lost 3 bases, J lost 4 bases, and 5 bases stayed unmatched. Written as DNA, the CDR3 is TGTGCCAGCTCACCTATACTAGCGGGGGTATACGAGCAGTACTTC. This translates into CASSPILAGVYEQYF.

The gene calls are TRBV30 and TRBJ1-5, with D unclear. The germline V gene encodes CDR1 GTSNPN and CDR2 SVGIG (reference sequence). The CDR3 spans 12 residues. The V gene lost 0 bases and the J gene lost 7 bases, with 7 bases spanning the gap. The CDR3 is CAWSVRGQPQHF. The CDR3 nucleotides are TGTGCCTGGAGTGTACGAGGCCAGCCCCAGCATTTT. Full variable domain (rest looked up from reference TRBV30 and TRBJ1-5): SQTIHQWPATLVQPVGSPLSLECTVEGTSNPNLYWYRQAAGRGLQLLFYSVGIGQISSEVPQNLSASRPQDRQFILSSKKLLLSDSGFYLCAWSVRGQPQHFGDGTRLSIL.